The T cell receptor (beta chain) under discussion was sequenced for a study of tumor-infiltrating lymphocytes in primary liver carcinoma. Including both end residues, the CDR3 is 16 amino acids long. From germline, CDR1 is MDHEN and CDR2 SYDVKM. Production of TCR beta cDNA used 500 ng total RNA together with a constant-region primer. ARM-PCR, slightly modified, supplied the TCR beta libraries through three nested multiplex PCR rounds. In the first two PCR rounds, TRBV1-TRBV30 forward primers were paired with a C-beta reverse primer, and each round lasted around 10 cycles. TCRdb recomputed calls from the multiplex PCR reads with MiXCR, one row per CDR3 protein. This sample has 65,000 to 80,000 distinct CDR3 sequences, with 60% to 75% found just once. Remarks on this clonotype: Antigen specificity is unknown. Because the CDR3's place on the DNA is in doubt, the DNA is left out and the CDR3 is given as listed by TCRdb.

Scientists recovered RNA and DNA together from approximately 20-30 mg of unsorted bulk tissue. Through surgical resection, the patients' primary liver carcinoma was treated. Study results and caveats: The overlap of tumor-adjacent and tumor-blood pairs was smaller than that of tumor region pairs. Roughly 7-25% of top clones, and no more, occurred in all five tumor regions.

Sequenced sample: liver tumor tissue from sampling region 4. Documented subset: tumor region T4, right-lateral pole. This chain joins TRBV28 and TRBJ1-1; the table gives TRBD1 as D, unverified against the DNA. The source of this sequence is a man aged 35 to 55 with primary liver carcinoma and hepatitis B virus infection. The CDR3 protein is CASTLAFVGAGTEVFF.